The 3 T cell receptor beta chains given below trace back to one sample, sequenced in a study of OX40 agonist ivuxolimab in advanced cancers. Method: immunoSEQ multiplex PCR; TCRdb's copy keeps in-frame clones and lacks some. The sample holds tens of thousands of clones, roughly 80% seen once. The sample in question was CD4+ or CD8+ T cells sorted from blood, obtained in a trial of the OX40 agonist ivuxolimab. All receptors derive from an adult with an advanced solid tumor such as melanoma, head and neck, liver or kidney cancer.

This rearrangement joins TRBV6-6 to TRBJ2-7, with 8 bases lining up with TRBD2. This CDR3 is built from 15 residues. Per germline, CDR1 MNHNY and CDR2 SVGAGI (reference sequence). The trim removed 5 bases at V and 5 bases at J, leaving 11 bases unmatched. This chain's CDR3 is CASSDLGLVTDEQYF. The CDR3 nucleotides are TGTGCCAGCAGTGACCTGGGACTAGTCACCGACGAGCAGTACTTC.

The CDR3 sequence: CASSREIAGYLPDTQYF. As DNA, the CDR3 is TGTGCCAGCAGCAGAGAAATAGCGGGATATTTGCCAGATACGCAGTATTTT. The chain links TRBV5-6 to TRBJ2-3, with 8 bases lining up with TRBD2. Per the germline V gene, CDR1 is SGHDT and CDR2 is YYEEEE. The trim removed 4 bases at V and 4 bases at J, leaving 14 bases unmatched. This CDR3 spans 17 amino acids.

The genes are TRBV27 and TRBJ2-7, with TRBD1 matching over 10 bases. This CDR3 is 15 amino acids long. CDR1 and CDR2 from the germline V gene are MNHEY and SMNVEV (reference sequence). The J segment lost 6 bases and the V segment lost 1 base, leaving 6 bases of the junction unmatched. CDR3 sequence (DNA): TGTGCCAGCAGTTTATGGGGGACAGGGGTAATCGAGCAGTACTTC. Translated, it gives CASSLWGTGVIEQYF.